Shown below are 18 T cell receptor beta chains from a single sample sequenced in a study of Ad26.COV2.S vaccination and SARS-CoV-2 variants (dated by TCRdb to the early 2020s). The label giving this sample's treatment or condition can be read as: 15 to 20 received Ad26.COV2.S at low or high dose, single or two shots; five or six received placebo; per-sample allocation not given. Repertoires of vaccine and placebo recipients were sequenced from samples collected on day 63 after the first injection. The library was built by means of the immunoSEQ multiplex PCR assay. What TCRdb holds here is the immuneACCESS table cut down to in-frame rearrangements. Part of the clones is not present; checked against another copy, under half of the missing clones reflect an unresolved V gene, and the others are unexplained. The sample table shows fewer than 400,000 clones, and just under 85% are seen once. The top ten hold around 2% of the sample.

This material consisted of peripheral blood, taken in a trial of Ad26.COV2.S vaccine versus placebo. Receptors originate from a person aged 18-65 years who received the Ad26.COV2.S COVID-19 vaccine or a placebo.

V gene TRBV12-3 or TRBV12-4 combines with J gene TRBJ1-5; D is unclear. Between the trimmed V and J ends, which lost 5 bases and 0 bases, there was a span of 5 bases. The CDR3 extends over 13 amino acids. CDR3 coding DNA: TGTGCCAGCAGTACAGTTAGCAATCAGCCCCAGCATTTT. Its protein product is CASSTVSNQPQHF.

The genes are TRBV6-5 and TRBJ2-7; 7 bases map to TRBD2. In germline, CDR1 is MNHEY, CDR2 SVGAGI. Trimming cost V 4 bases and J 8 bases; bases outside gene matches: 8. The CDR3 has 13 amino acids. This CDR3 is CASSSRGGFQQYF. The CDR3, as DNA: TGTGCCAGCAGTTCACGCGGGGGTTTTCAGCAGTACTTC.

This clone was seen only once. This sequence joins TRBV19 and TRBJ1-4; 8 bases match TRBD1. Germline V lookup: CDR1 LNHDA, CDR2 SQIVND (reference sequence). Trimming took 8 bases from V and 2 from J; bases not matched to a gene: 4. The CDR3 covers 14 residues. The CDR3 DNA follows: TGTGCCAGTCGAAGGACAGGGACTAATGAAAAACTGTTTTTT. Translated, it gives CASRRTGTNEKLFF.

CDR3 protein: CASSVGAGLASNEQFF. CDR3 DNA: TGTGCCAGCAGCGTCGGGGCGGGACTAGCAAGTAATGAGCAGTTCTTC. The chain has TRBV9 and TRBJ2-1; 9 bases align to TRBD2. CDR3 length equals 16 residues. In germline, CDR1 is SGDLS, CDR2 YYNGEE. With V trimmed by 2 bases and J by 7 bases, 10 bases remained unmatched. The whole variable domain, filled in from reference TRBV9 and TRBJ2-1, reads DSGVTQTPKHLITATGQRVTLRCSPRSGDLSVYWYQQSLDQGLQFLIQYYNGEERAKGNILERFSAQQFPDLHSELNLSSLELGDSALYFCASSVGAGLASNEQFFGPGTRLTVL.

This chain connects TRBV3-1 (or the pseudogene TRBV3-2) to TRBJ2-5; TRBD2 might be the D (6 bases). CDR3 length: 15 residues. Germline lookup yields CDR1 LGHDT and CDR2 YNNKEL (reference sequence). Trimming shortened V by 1 base and J by 5 bases, and 14 bases separated the two germline ends. As DNA, the CDR3 is TGTGCCAGCAGCCAAGCCCCGGGAGCGAGTGAGACCCAGTACTTC. Protein: CASSQAPGASETQYF.

J is TRBJ2-5 and V is TRBV5-1; maybe TRBD2 (5 bases). Looked up from germline, CDR1 is SGHRS and CDR2 is YFSETQ. V was trimmed by 0 bases and J by 9 bases, leaving 12 bases between them. This CDR3 comprises 13 residues. CDR3 region: CASSLVPLGAQYF. In nucleotides, the CDR3 is TGCGCCAGCAGCTTGGTCCCACTCGGGGCCCAGTACTTC.

The J gene is TRBJ1-1, the V gene TRBV3-1 (or the pseudogene TRBV3-2); no firm D call. Per the germline V gene, CDR1 is LGHDT and CDR2 is YNNKEL (reference sequence). This CDR3 comprises 12 residues. Deletions cut 6 bases from V and 5 bases from J, with 10 bases between. CDR3 coding DNA: TGTGCCAGCAGGAGAGGACTGACTGAAGCTTTCTTT. It specifies CASRRGLTEAFF.

This rearrangement joins TRBV13 to TRBJ1-6; 8 positions agree with TRBD1. Looked up from germline, CDR1 is PRHDT and CDR2 is FYEKMQ (reference sequence). J gave up 9 bases and V 4 bases, and 5 bases lay outside the gene matches. This CDR3 contains 14 residues. The CDR3 region is CASSYGQGPSPLHF. The CDR3, as DNA: TGTGCCAGCAGCTACGGACAGGGACCTTCACCCCTCCACTTT.

The J gene is TRBJ1-5, the V gene TRBV18, with D unresolved. This CDR3 spans 15 amino acids. Trimming left V 2 bases short and J 1 base short, with 9 bases between. Germline V gene sequence: CDR1 KGHSH, CDR2 LQKENI. The CDR3 nucleotides are TGTGCCAGCTCACCAACGCCCGCCAGCAATCAGCCCCAGCATTTT. This sequence encodes CASSPTPASNQPQHF.

The V and J genes are TRBV28 and TRBJ2-1; the D gene is possibly TRBD2 (5 bases). The CDR3 consists of 13 residues. Trimming pared 6 bases from V and 4 bases from J, leaving 10 bases between. Germline CDR1 MDHEN, CDR2 SYDVKM. Here the CDR3 DNA reads TGTGCCAGCAGCACTCCGGGGTACAATGAGCAGTTCTTC. As protein: CASSTPGYNEQFF.

This chain links TRBV6-5 with TRBJ2-3; possible D gene TRBD2, 5 bases. In germline, CDR1 is MNHEY, CDR2 SVGAGI. CDR3 length equals 13 residues. V was clipped by 2 bases and J by 9 bases, with 12 bases between them. CDR3 bases: TGTGCCAGCAGTTACACGGCCAGGAGGACGCAGTATTTT. It encodes CASSYTARRTQYF.

V is TRBV18 and J is TRBJ2-7, with D possibly matching TRBD1 (6 bases). Germline assignment: CDR1 KGHSH and CDR2 LQKENI. The CDR3 is made up of 16 amino acids. V dropped 2 bases and J dropped 3 bases, with 17 bases sitting between them. DNA for the CDR3: TGTGCCAGCTCACCAGAGAGGGGCAGGGGAGACTACGAGCAGTACTTC. This translates into CASSPERGRGDYEQYF. The full variable domain, rest sourced from reference TRBV18 and TRBJ2-7, is NAGVMQNPRHLVRRRGQEARLRCSPMKGHSHVYWYRQLPEEGLKFMVYLQKENIIDESGMPKERFSAEFPKEGPSILRIQQVVRGDSAAYFCASSPERGRGDYEQYFGPGTRLTVT.

This clone was observed a single time. The chain employs TRBV5-6 and TRBJ1-3; D not resolved. Germline-derived CDR1 and CDR2 are SGHDT and YYEEEE. CDR3 length: 14 amino acids. V was clipped by 5 bases and J by 0 bases, with 9 bases between them. The CDR3 loop is CASREGGSGNTIYF. The DNA of the CDR3 is TGTGCCAGCAGGGAGGGTGGCTCTGGAAACACCATATATTTT.

This clone was seen only a few times. As DNA, the CDR3 is TGTGCCAGCAGCTTAGCAGGTTGGGGCTCTGGGGCCAACGTCCTGACTTTC. Protein sequence: CASSLAGWGSGANVLTF. V gene TRBV7-2 combines with J gene TRBJ2-6; D gene ambiguous. V dropped 0 bases and J dropped 0 bases, with 9 bases sitting between them. The CDR3 has 17 residues. Per germline, CDR1 SGHTA and CDR2 FQGNSA.

A single count supports this clone. J is TRBJ2-7 and V is TRBV6-5; 7 bases align to TRBD2. The CDR3 runs 15 residues. Germline V gene sequence: CDR1 MNHEY, CDR2 SVGAGI. V dropped 0 bases and J dropped 6; count of bases not matched to a gene: 8. CDR3 coding DNA: TGTGCCAGCAGTTACTCCGGTGGCAGGGAGGGCGAGCAGTACTTC. Translated: CASSYSGGREGEQYF.

This sequence joins TRBV5-1 and TRBJ2-7; D may match TRBD1 or TRBD2 (5 bases each). The V gene lost 4 bases and the J gene lost 0 bases, with 14 bases spanning the gap. Germline V lookup: CDR1 SGHRS, CDR2 YFSETQ. This CDR3 is 15 amino acids long. Here the CDR3 reads CASSMGTLNSYEQYF. The CDR3, as DNA: TGCGCCAGCAGCATGGGGACGCTTAACTCCTACGAGCAGTACTTC.

V is TRBV24-1 and J is TRBJ1-2; tentative D call: TRBD1 (5 bases). Between the trimmed V and J ends, which lost 2 bases and 2 bases, there was a span of 14 bases. Germline values: CDR1 KGHDR, CDR2 SFDVKD. The CDR3 has 16 amino acids. The CDR3 sequence is CATSDSGTAENYGYTF. The DNA for the CDR3 is TGTGCCACCAGTGATTCCGGGACCGCTGAAAACTATGGCTACACCTTC.

This clone was counted a few times. The chain joins TRBV9 to TRBJ1-6, with 8 nucleotides matching TRBD1. CDR3 length: 15 residues. Looked up from germline, CDR1 is SGDLS and CDR2 is YYNGEE. Trimming at V came to 1 base and at J to 10 bases, leaving 7 bases not matched to a gene. CDR3 bases: TGTGCCAGCAGCGTAAGGGACAGGAGAACATCACCCCTCCACTTT. Its translation: CASSVRDRRTSPLHF.